This TCR beta chain was identified in a study of cytomegalovirus exposure and HLA in healthy donors. Germline loops: CDR1 SNHLY, CDR2 FYNNEI. The CDR3 totals 15 residues. V trimming: 4 bases; J trimming: 1 base; junction bases outside the gene matches: 4. Sequencing was performed with immunoSEQ multiplex PCR; in TCRdb, only in-frame clones are kept and a portion is missing. The table includes more than 140,000 clones, 85% to 90% detected once. The J gene is TRBJ2-1, the V gene TRBV2; 7 bases map to TRBD2. The sequence was obtained from a woman under 30 in good health and CMV-seropositive. The sequenced sample consisted of PBMCs. The CDR3 bases are TGTGCCAGCAGTGGTTTAGCGGGTTCCTACAATGAGCAGTTCTTC. Protein product: CASSGLAGSYNEQFF.